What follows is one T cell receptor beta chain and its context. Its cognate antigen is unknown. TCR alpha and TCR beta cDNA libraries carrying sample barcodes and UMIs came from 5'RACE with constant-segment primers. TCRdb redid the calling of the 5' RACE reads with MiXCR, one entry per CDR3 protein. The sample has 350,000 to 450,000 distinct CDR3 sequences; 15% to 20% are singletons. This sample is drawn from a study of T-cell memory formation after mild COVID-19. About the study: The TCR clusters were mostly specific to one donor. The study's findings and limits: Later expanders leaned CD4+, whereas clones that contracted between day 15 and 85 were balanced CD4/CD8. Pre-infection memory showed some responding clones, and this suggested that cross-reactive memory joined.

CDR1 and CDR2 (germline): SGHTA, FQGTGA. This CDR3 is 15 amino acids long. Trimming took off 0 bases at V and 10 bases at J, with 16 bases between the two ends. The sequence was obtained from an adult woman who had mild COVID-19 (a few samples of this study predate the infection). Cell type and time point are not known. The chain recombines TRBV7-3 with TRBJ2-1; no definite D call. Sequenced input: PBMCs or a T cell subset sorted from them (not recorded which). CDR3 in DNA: TGTGCCAGCAGCTTAACTGGGCGGTCAATGACGGAGCAGTTCTTC. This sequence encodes CASSLTGRSMTEQFF.